The 18 T cell receptor beta chains reported below all come from one sample, sequenced in a study of CXCR3-negative and CXCR3-positive naive CD8 T cells. Study-level findings and limits: Researchers report that CXCR3-positive naive cells carry more hydrophobic TRB CDR3s than CXCR3-negative naive cells.

UMI-tagged TRB cDNA libraries were built via 5' RACE. With the 5' RACE reads reprocessed, TCRdb shows one record per CDR3 protein and no DNA. The specimen's table records roughly 130,000 distinct CDR3 sequences. These receptors lack a known antigen. Sequencing was done on a sample of naive CXCR3+ CD8+ T cells from blood. The subset here: CD45RO-CCR7+CD27+CD95- naive CD8+ T cells expressing CXCR3 (TNR3+). These receptors originate from a human donor in good health. Some clones in this sample may be carry-over from other donors' samples.

The rearrangement uses TRBV3-1 and TRBJ2-2. In germline, CDR1 is LGHDT, CDR2 YNNKEL (reference sequence). This CDR3 has 15 amino acids. The CDR3 protein is CASSQAVGNTGELFF. The whole variable domain, remainder taken from reference TRBV3-1 and TRBJ2-2, is DTAVSQTPKYLVTQMGNDKSIKCEQNLGHDTMYWYKQDSKKFLKIMFSYNNKELIINETVPNRFSPKSPDKAHLNLHINSLELGDSAVYFCASSQAVGNTGELFFGEGSRLTVL.

The chain couples TRBV4-2 to TRBJ2-7; TCRdb names TRBD1, which stays unverified in the absence of DNA. Per germline, CDR1 LGHNA and CDR2 YNFKEQ. The CDR3 has 14 residues. This CDR3 is CASSQVVPSYEQYF.

The rearrangement links TRBV2 to TRBJ1-5. Per the germline V gene, CDR1 is SNHLY and CDR2 is FYNNEI. The CDR3 is 16 amino acids. CDR3 loop: CASSEWVVSSNQPQHF.

The J gene is TRBJ2-7, the V gene TRBV5-1; TCRdb selects TRBD2, and the lack of DNA leaves this call unchecked. Germline V gives CDR1 SGHRS, CDR2 YFSETQ. The CDR3 length is 16 residues. The CDR3 loop reads CASSSAEASGAYEQYF.

The V gene is TRBV9, the J gene TRBJ1-1; TCRdb returns TRBD1, unconfirmable since there is no DNA. The CDR3 consists of 13 residues. Germline assignment: CDR1 SGDLS and CDR2 YYNGEE. Here the CDR3 reads CASSPWRNTEAFF.

The J gene is TRBJ2-3, the V gene TRBV20-1; TCRdb reports TRBD2, a call that lacks DNA to check it against. Germline-derived CDR1 and CDR2 are DFQATT and SNEGSKA (reference sequence). This CDR3 comprises 14 residues. CDR3 amino acids: CSATRLAGVDTQYF.

The CDR3 is CASMAGASYEQYF. The V gene is TRBV28, the J gene TRBJ2-7. Germline loops: CDR1 MDHEN, CDR2 SYDVKM. This CDR3 region has 13 residues.

The chain combines TRBV7-8 with TRBJ1-1; TCRdb's D gene call, TRBD1, goes unchecked for lack of DNA. There are 14 residues in the CDR3. The V gene's germline CDR1 is SGHVS and CDR2 FQNEAQ. CDR3 residues: CASVGPTGVTEAFF.

This sequence joins TRBV5-1 and TRBJ2-1; TCRdb outputs TRBD2, but without DNA this stays unchecked. The germline V gene has CDR1 SGHRS and CDR2 YFSETQ. This CDR3 comprises 14 residues. The CDR3 protein is CASSSLLADNEQFF.

The genes are TRBV7-9 and TRBJ2-7; absent DNA, TCRdb's TRBD1 call cannot be checked. Germline assignment: CDR1 SEHNR and CDR2 FQNEAQ (reference sequence). The CDR3 spans 13 residues. The CDR3 loop is CASSSAGGHEQYF.

V usage is TRBV18 and J usage is TRBJ2-7; as DNA is missing, the TRBD1 call by TCRdb cannot be tested. This CDR3 spans 16 amino acids. Looked up from germline, CDR1 is KGHSH and CDR2 is LQKENI. This CDR3 is CASSLDRGPPSYEQYF.

This sequence joins TRBV27 and TRBJ2-1; the D call from TCRdb, TRBD2, cannot be confirmed without DNA. The CDR3 spans 16 residues. Germline V gene data show CDR1 as MNHEY and CDR2 as SMNVEV (reference sequence). The CDR3 spells CASSSSWGAGYNEQFF.

J is TRBJ2-3 and V is TRBV20-1; TCRdb calls TRBD1, which cannot be checked without DNA. This CDR3 comprises 13 residues. Germline-derived CDR1 and CDR2 are DFQATT and SNEGSKA (reference sequence). The CDR3 sequence: CSAHPGGLSAQYF.

The chain couples TRBV10-2 to TRBJ1-1. CDR3 length equals 15 residues. The germline V gene encodes CDR1 WSHSY and CDR2 SAAADI. CDR3 in amino acids: CASSEPGMGNTEAFF.

The chain is built from TRBV29-1 and TRBJ2-7; no DNA is available, so the TRBD1 call from TCRdb remains unchecked. CDR3 size: 15 residues. CDR1 is SQVTM and CDR2 is ANQGSEA in the germline V gene. The CDR3 loop reads CSVEDGGLGSYEQYF.

V usage is TRBV29-1 and J usage is TRBJ2-7; TCRdb's D call, TRBD1, is unchecked because there is no DNA. The V gene's germline CDR1 is SQVTM and CDR2 ANQGSEA. The CDR3 totals 13 residues. The CDR3 loop is CSVEEDNLPEKYF.

V is TRBV28 and J is TRBJ2-6; TCRdb proposes TRBD1, but this gene call is untestable without DNA. The germline CDR1 and CDR2 sequences are MDHEN and SYDVKM. This CDR3 has 16 amino acids. CDR3 amino acids: CASSPGQPSGANVLTF.

The chain is built from TRBV12-3 or TRBV12-4 and TRBJ2-5; the D call from TCRdb, TRBD2, cannot be confirmed without DNA. The CDR3 consists of 15 residues. The CDR3: CASSGLAGGQETQYF.